This T cell receptor (beta chain) originates from a study of blood T cell repertoires in COVID-19. Assay used: immunoSEQ multiplex PCR; TCRdb lists only in-frame clones, some missing. This table has some 200,000 clones, approximately 78% appearing once. The length of the CDR3 is 16 residues. Trimming removed 2 bases from V and 5 bases from J; junction bases left unmatched: 9. Per germline, CDR1 MDHEN and CDR2 SYDVKM. Cohort placement rested on clinical history that participants reported themselves. This rearrangement joins TRBV28 to TRBJ2-1, with 7 nucleotides matching TRBD2. Sequencing was performed on PBMCs or T cells enriched from blood (not recorded which). The receptor was isolated from a woman between 50 and 59 years old who had recovered from COVID-19. DNA for the CDR3: TGTGCCAGCAGTTTAATAGGCGGGAGTTACCACAATGAGCAGTTCTTC. Translation: CASSLIGGSYHNEQFF.